The source of this TCR beta chain is a study of shared T cell receptors in the human thymus. Clones were read by immunoSEQ multiplex PCR, and TCRdb kept only the in-frame ones, dropping some. In the table there are about 710,000 clones, approximately 89% of which are singletons. The length of the CDR3 is 16 residues. CDR1 and CDR2 from the germline V gene are LGHNA and YSLEER. Unmatched junction bases numbered 6, after V lost 0 bases and J lost 3 bases. These sequences were also reported in another study, on human thymus T cells. That paper adds: Biased V and J segment usage appeared in thymus and peripheral blood.

The origin of this receptor is a boy in the first two years of life with a congenital heart defect. This sequence joins TRBV4-3 and TRBJ1-1; TRBD1 aligns across 8 bases. Sample: thymocytes. The CDR3 reads CASSQDTTGVHTEAFF. The CDR3 DNA reads as TGCGCCAGCAGCCAAGATACGACAGGGGTTCACACTGAAGCTTTCTTT.